The 10 T cell receptor beta chains given below trace back to one sample, sequenced in a study of blood T cell repertoires in COVID-19. Some clones are missing from TCRdb's copy, which holds only in-frame ones; the method was immunoSEQ multiplex PCR. There are 190,000 or so clones in the sample; about 90% occur only once, and 0.62% lies in the top ten. Sequenced sample: peripheral blood. These receptors came from a man aged 50 or older with acute or convalescent COVID-19.

This chain joins TRBV13 and TRBJ1-3, with D possibly being TRBD1 (5 bases). The germline V and J ends were trimmed by 0 bases and 0 bases, with 6 bases remaining between them. In germline, CDR1 is PRHDT, CDR2 FYEKMQ (reference sequence). This CDR3 has 15 amino acids. CDR3 amino acids: CASSLGDISGNTIYF. CDR3 coding DNA: TGTGCCAGCAGCTTAGGGGACATCTCTGGAAACACCATATATTTT.

V usage is TRBV4-1 and J usage is TRBJ2-1; no firm D call. Trimming cost V 1 base and J 0 bases, with 7 bases left between them. The germline gives CDR1 MGHRA, CDR2 YSYEKL. CDR3 size: 15 residues. The CDR3 loop reads CASSQGRNSYNEQFF. CDR3 DNA sequence: TGCGCCAGCAGCCAAGGGCGGAACTCCTACAATGAGCAGTTCTTC.

The rearrangement joins TRBV28 to TRBJ2-5; the match to TRBD1 covers 9 bases. Germline CDR1 MDHEN, CDR2 SYDVKM. The length of the CDR3 is 16 residues. V trimming: 4 bases; J trimming: 5 bases; junction bases outside the gene matches: 11. The chain's CDR3 is CASSSYRGRMRETQYF. CDR3 coding DNA: TGTGCCAGCAGTTCTTACAGGGGGCGGATGAGGGAGACCCAGTACTTC.

The chain links TRBV6-5 to TRBJ2-7; TRBD1 matches 10 bases. V lost 7 bases and J lost 2; bases outside the gene matches: 8. Per the germline V gene, CDR1 is MNHEY and CDR2 is SVGAGI. This CDR3 is 15 amino acids long. The CDR3: CASTRAGTGAYEQYF. CDR3 in DNA: TGTGCCAGCACCAGAGCCGGGACAGGGGCCTACGAGCAGTACTTC.

The V gene is TRBV28, the J gene TRBJ2-4; D ambiguous. Trimming took off 5 bases at V and 8 bases at J, with 16 bases between the two ends. The CDR3 spans 14 residues. CDR1 and CDR2 (germline): MDHEN, SYDVKM. The CDR3 region is CASSPKLLRDIQYF. The CDR3 bases are TGTGCCAGCAGTCCCAAACTCCTTCGGGACATTCAGTACTTC.

The chain couples TRBV10-3 to TRBJ1-1; the D gene is possibly TRBD1 (6 bases). Germline loops: CDR1 ENHRY, CDR2 SYGVKD. V lost 4 bases to trimming and J lost 1 base, with 10 bases between them. The CDR3 extends over 14 amino acids. Here the CDR3 DNA reads TGTGCCATCAGTGCACAGGGCGCGAACACTGAAGCTTTCTTT. It translates to CAISAQGANTEAFF.

This chain joins TRBV6-2 or TRBV6-3 and TRBJ2-6, with no clear D. Looked up from germline, CDR1 is MNHEY and CDR2 is SVGEGT. Trimming took off 5 bases at V and 0 bases at J, with 8 bases between the two ends. CDR3 size: 15 residues. The CDR3 nucleotides read TGTGCCAGCAGTCGACGGGTCTCTGGGGCCAACGTCCTGACTTTC. Translation gives CASSRRVSGANVLTF.

V usage is TRBV6-4 and J usage is TRBJ2-1; the D gene is possibly TRBD2 (5 bases). The CDR3 spans 13 residues. Looked up from germline, CDR1 is MRHNA and CDR2 is SNTAGT. The germline V and J ends were trimmed by 0 bases and 8 bases, with 8 bases remaining between them. CDR3 loop: CASSDSIGDEQFF. The CDR3, as DNA: TGTGCCAGCAGTGACTCGATCGGGGATGAGCAGTTCTTC.

DNA of the CDR3: TGTGCCAGCAGCCGCGGACAAGAAGCTTTCTTT. The encoded protein is CASSRGQEAFF. The gene calls are TRBV6-6 and TRBJ1-1, with D tentatively TRBD1 (5 bases). The V end lost 6 bases, the J end lost 8 bases, and 10 bases lay between the germline ends. CDR1 and CDR2 from the germline V gene are MNHNY and SVGAGI (reference sequence). The CDR3 consists of 11 residues.

The chain is built from TRBV7-3 and TRBJ2-7; 8 nucleotides match TRBD1. CDR3 length: 14 amino acids. Trimming took 5 bases from V and 5 from J; bases not matched to a gene: 8. Germline V gives CDR1 SGHTA, CDR2 FQGTGA. The CDR3 is CASSPRQGRHEQYV. In DNA, the CDR3 is TGTGCCAGCAGCCCTAGACAGGGGAGGCACGAGCAGTACGTC.